This entry describes one T cell receptor beta chain. Which antigen it targets is not known. No much larger clonotype is one base removed from it; base qualities were not supplied. This sample was taken from a study of cytomegalovirus exposure and HLA in healthy donors (dated by TCRdb to the late 2010s). Regarding the research as a whole: An earlier analysis of roughly 500 of the donors reported more than 250 Gb of sequence data and approximately 110 million unique TCR beta sequences from some 180 million T cells. An early release that covered 500 to 800 HLA-typed donors contained around 300 gigabases of sequencing data and some 87 million unique TCR sequences. The genetic ancestry cluster associated with self-reported Caucasian donors included over 80% of the 300 to 400 genotyped donors. The study aimed to test whether signatures of past pathogen exposure could be identified by cataloging public T cell receptors. The study profiled the T cell repertoires of around 700 subjects by immunosequencing and related them to cytomegalovirus serostatus. Along with the approximately 700-subject first cohort, a separate validation cohort of 120 different subjects was used. High-throughput TCR immunosequencing, statistical association of individual TCRs with disease status, and machine learning were combined to predict cytomegalovirus infection status. To study patterns of TCR occurrence, a later analysis re-analyzed previously published TCR beta repertoires from just over 650 donors and added high-resolution HLA genotyping. Rather than drawing on any new phenotypic data, the later analysis identified candidate immune exposures from TCR beta sequences and the way those sequences occurred across donors. An earlier analysis of 587 of the donors used high-throughput TCR beta sequencing to judge whether each TCR beta V gene segment behaved as functional or pseudogenic. Donor age, sex, ethnicity and CMV serostatus were compiled together with the repertoire data. In a later genetic analysis, genome-wide SNP genotypes for about 60% of the 666 donors were used, and that subset was treated as a discovery cohort. Every repertoire in the discovery cohort had been generated on one and the same sequencing platform. Class I and class II HLA loci were covered by the typing at four-digit resolution. The number of typed donors differed by locus: about 620-640 for A, B, C, DRB1 and DQB1; approximately 540 for DQA1; roughly 600 for DPA1; and some 430 for DPB1. Because of strong linkage in the cohort, five DR-DQ haplotypes were treated as single units for association and clustering. On average, about 240,000 unique TCR beta nucleotide sequences were sequenced per donor among a few hundred genotyped donors of the cohort, with about 19% of those sequences being non-productive. Findings and caveats that apply to the study as a whole: A later analysis found that HLA-associated TCR beta chains were more clonally expanded and had lower generation probabilities than equally common non-associated chains. In the study, about 150 TCR beta chains were listed as associated with cytomegalovirus. The presence/absence analyses assumed that sequencing depth was roughly uniform across donors, and that assumption may not be true. In a later analysis, several top co-occurrence clusters were reported to appear linked to parvovirus B19, influenza, CMV and Epstein-Barr virus. Because counts were too low, about 15 rarely observed V segments, including chromosome 9 orphons, were left out of the earlier analysis of roughly 600 of the donors. A later genetic analysis reported fewer N-insertions in productive TCRs among donors in an Asian-associated ancestry cluster than the roughly 700-donor mean. Because some donors lacked HLA typing at each locus, the association tests relied only on the typed subset. A few of the identified cytomegalovirus-associated TCR beta chains were confirmed in vitro to be specific for cytomegalovirus antigens. A further reported finding was that TCR beta sequences accurately predicted the HLA-A and HLA-B alleles for most subjects in the first cohort. In both the original and validation cohorts, the classifier was reported to diagnose cytomegalovirus status with high specificity and sensitivity. Linkage disequilibrium might explain the correlated functional status among segregating V segments, but an unknown experimental factor could not be ruled out. This cohort had only TCR beta chains sequenced, and the lack of alpha or paired-chain data limited which features could be detected. At a false discovery rate of 0.05, a later analysis linked around 15,000 TCR beta sequences to specific HLA alleles. Broadly in line with IMGT annotations, most TCR beta V segments showed up in productive rearrangements about 87% or about 30% of the time in an earlier analysis of 587 of the donors. A later genetic analysis associated a missense DCLRE1C variant with V-gene and J-gene trimming of TCR beta chains, and an independent cohort replicated the association. When HLA alleles, especially DR and DQ, strongly co-occurred, attributing TCR associations to individual alleles was difficult. The authors suggested that the approach could potentially be generalized to other disease states and immunological phenotypes. Immune exposure information for the cohort was limited to CMV serostatus. In a later analysis, the rate of TCR association differed among HLA loci, with DRB1 alleles having the most associated TCRs and HLA-C alleles having the fewest. A cluster of highly shared sequence variants was judged likely to represent a technical artifact of the sequencing pipeline. Most TCR sequences were seen in very few donors, while some public TCRs were found in many individuals. A later analysis found that most CMV-associated TCR beta chains appeared HLA-restricted, with HLA associations seemingly driven largely by CMV exposure.

To prepare the library, the immunoSEQ multiplex PCR assay was applied. For the multiplex PCR, a mixture combining 60 forward primers for TCR Vbeta segments and 13 reverse primers for TCR Jbeta segments was used. Amplification of the CDR3 region of rearranged TCR beta genes was performed with a multiplex PCR assay on genomic DNA. The amplified TCR beta libraries were sequenced on the Illumina HiSeq System as 87-base-pair reads. As for the original processing: A later analysis tallied tens of millions of unique TCR beta chains across the 666 repertoires, and about 10 million of those chains were shared by two or more donors. A nearest-neighbor algorithm error-corrected the raw reads and collapsed the reads into unique sequences, merging closely related sequences to remove PCR and sequencing errors. Alignment of CDR3 sequences to IMGT reference sequences was used to assign V, D and J gene segments. For a sequence to be retained, at least a six-nucleotide match to both a V gene segment and a J gene segment was required. Rearrangements were classified as productive when the CDR3 lacked stop codons and remained in frame with V and J, and all other rearrangements were classified as non-productive. Following IMGT convention, CDR3 was defined as the stretch from the second conserved V-encoded cysteine to the conserved J-encoded phenylalanine. The earlier analysis of 450 to 750 of the donors excluded any sequence lacking an unambiguous match to a single V gene segment. An earlier analysis of almost 600 of the donors classified V segments as functional when productive rearrangements were above 56.7% and as segregating when the standard deviation between donors was above 5%. A statistical classification framework was built for diagnosing cytomegalovirus status from the catalog of TCR beta chain sequences. In a later analysis, V and J genes were assigned by comparing TCR nucleotide sequences against IMGT/GENE-DB human TR gene sequences. A later analysis assigned CDR3 sequences and most-parsimonious VDJ recombination scenarios with the TCRdist pipeline. In a later analysis, every TCR beta chain was defined by the combination of its CDR3 amino acid sequence and its V-gene family, and reads without a unique V-gene family were dropped. To address suspected cross-contamination and a sequencing artifact, a later analysis removed roughly 640 highly shared, low-generation-probability nucleotide sequences. In a later analysis, a clonal expansion index for each public chain was calculated from normalized within-repertoire ranks of inferred template counts. Generation probabilities in a later analysis came from a VDJ recombination model fitted to out-of-frame rearrangements, and those results were checked against IGoR. In a later analysis, hypergeometric tests were used to score TCR-TCR, TCR-HLA and TCR-CMV co-occurrence, with a repertoire-size bias correction applied to TCR pairs. A later analysis estimated false discovery rates by permuting HLA or CMV assignments 20 times. In a later analysis, co-occurring TCRs were grouped with DBSCAN, and TCRdist sequence similarity was added when clustering was performed within HLA-allele-positive subsets. Repertoires with fewer than 30,000 or more than 120,000 public chains were left out of co-occurrence clustering, as were about 5 repertoires with anomalous nucleotide sharing. In its TCRdb copy, this immuneACCESS table keeps in-frame sequences only and misses some clones. Where compared with another copy, unresolved V genes explain less than half of these, and the others have no known cause. The V and J calls and the clone size are those of that table, but D and trimming were determined from the DNA. The sample table records some 180,000 clones; approximately 78% of these occur just once. Of the sample, roughly 13% falls within the top ten clones.

The cohort was made up of about 610 healthy bone marrow donors. All cohort members were sampled while nominally healthy, although unrecorded immune exposures were likely present. The donor was CMV seropositive and belonged to the group of 270 or so seropositive cohort members. Each donor provided a peripheral blood sample, and peripheral blood mononuclear cells were used for TCR beta sequencing. Genomic DNA extraction from the blood cell samples was performed with the Qiagen DNeasy Blood Extraction Kit. The receptor was derived from a woman in her thirties in good health and CMV-seropositive. The specimen was PBMCs.

The CDR3 region: CASSQVGLVGTQYF. The sequenced DNA is TGTGCCAGCAGCCAAGTAGGCCTAGTAGGGACCCAGTACTTC. The chain uses TRBV14 and TRBJ2-5; the D gene cannot be resolved reliably. V lost 1 base and J lost 7 bases; the stretch between them is 13 bases long. From the germline V gene, CDR1 is SGHDN and CDR2 is FVKESK. The CDR3 sequence holds 14 residues, the cysteine and phenylalanine included. This entry keeps only the CDR3 DNA: 42 bases, framed from base 1.